The text below deals with one T cell receptor (beta chain). As yet, its antigen is unknown. This record belongs to a study of T cell repertoires in ileal Crohn's disease. Study-level information: Median disease duration was about 8.2 years; 35% smoked at surgery.

The data were produced by immunoSEQ multiplex PCR, yet TCRdb's version contains in-frame clones alone and is incomplete. The data hold some 15,000 clones, with about 93% observed a single time. Study-wide results and caveats: Compared with non-smokers, active smokers at surgery showed more clonal expansions. Sorted CD8 T cells held more high-frequency clones than CD4.

The sample was ileal tissue. This TCR derives from an adult with Crohn's disease.

The CDR3 spells CASSPGLAGGYEQFF. The CDR3, as DNA: TGTGCCAGCAGCCCCGGACTAGCGGGGGGCTATGAGCAGTTCTTC. J is TRBJ2-1 and V is TRBV5-4; 14 bases map to TRBD2. V shed 4 bases, J shed 8 bases, and the junction held 5 bases outside the gene matches. This CDR3 region has 15 residues. Germline V gene lookup returns CDR1 SGHNT and CDR2 YYREEE (reference sequence).